The source of this T cell receptor (beta chain) is a study of CD8+CD57+ T cells in acquired aplastic anemia. Overall study: Recorded DNA amounts for sorted CD4+ and CD8+ cells had an average of approximately 3 ug.

The study profiled TCR beta VDJ and CDR3 using genomic DNA as template. TCRdb fed the reads into MiXCR, producing one record per CDR3 protein. Among about 180,000 distinct CDR3 sequences listed, roughly 50% were seen once. CD8+CD57+ cell expansion had been shown by flow cytometry in patients chosen for sequencing. The patients all had a severe acquired aplastic anemia diagnosis. Notes on the study in general: Patients and controls had CD8+ Simpson's diversity values that were not significantly distinct. A set of more than 25 CD8+ CDR3 sequences was shared between patients and controls, and these sequences appeared highly expressed in patients.

In regard to this clonotype: Its matching antigen is unknown. A read error is likely, as this CDR3 ends without the conserved phenylalanine or tryptophan.

V lost 6 bases, J lost 2 bases, and 26 bases lay in between. CDR3 size: 18 residues. Germline assignment: CDR1 MNHNS and CDR2 SASEGT. The sequence came from a human donor with aplastic anemia. Sequenced material: sorted CD4+, CD8+, or CD8+CD57+ T cells (not recorded which) from PBMCs. The chain couples TRBV6-1 to TRBJ2-7; weak D call: TRBD2 (6 bases). This CDR3 is CASSLRVGRMHGPYEQYI. The DNA for the CDR3 is TGTGCCAGCAGCCTAAGGGTAGGGAGGATGCATGGCCCCTACGAGCAGTACATC.